Below, 14 T cell receptor beta chains from the same sample are listed, as sequenced in a study of control samples from healthy donors and cancer patients. The protocol was immunoSEQ multiplex PCR, while the TCRdb copy is restricted to in-frame clones and leaves out a portion. The profile shows 100,000 or so clones, roughly 92% of them singletons. Material: blood. These receptors all stem from a woman aged 30 to 39 in good health.

The chain has TRBV5-4 and TRBJ1-1; D perhaps matches TRBD1 (5 bases). Germline CDR1 SGHNT, CDR2 YYREEE (reference sequence). The CDR3 consists of 17 residues. The V end lost 0 bases, the J end lost 5 bases, and 20 bases lay between the germline ends. Here the CDR3 reads CASSLGVIMGVETEAFF. For the CDR3, the DNA is TGTGCCAGCAGCTTGGGCGTAATAATGGGGGTAGAGACTGAAGCTTTCTTT. Complete variable domain (other parts from reference TRBV5-4 and TRBJ1-1): ETGVTQSPTHLIKTRGQQVTLRCSSQSGHNTVSWYQQALGQGPQFIFQYYREEENGRGNFPPRFSGLQFPNYSSELNVNALELDDSALYLCASSLGVIMGVETEAFFGQGTRLTVV.

The rearrangement links TRBV12-3 or TRBV12-4 to TRBJ1-5; D is unclear. This CDR3 has 13 residues. V was pared by 7 bases and J by 4 bases, with 11 bases between. The CDR3 reads CASTLRGNQPQHF. The CDR3 bases are TGTGCCAGCACCCTCCGTGGGAATCAGCCCCAGCATTTT.

V usage is TRBV5-1 and J usage is TRBJ1-2; D gene ambiguous. The germline V gene encodes CDR1 SGHRS and CDR2 YFSETQ. The CDR3 length is 14 residues. V was trimmed by 4 bases and J by 5 bases, leaving 15 bases between them. The CDR3 sequence is CASSGEARAYGYTF. Here the CDR3 DNA reads TGCGCCAGCAGCGGGGAGGCGCGGGCTTATGGCTACACCTTC.

The gene calls are TRBV29-1 and TRBJ2-7; D is ambiguous. This CDR3 region has 12 residues. Germline CDR1 and CDR2: SQVTM and ANQGSEA. V was pared by 5 bases and J by 2 bases, with 10 bases between. Written as DNA, the CDR3 is TGCAGCGTTAGTGACGACGCCTACGAGCAGTACTTC. It specifies CSVSDDAYEQYF.

J is TRBJ2-3 and V is TRBV18; D possibly matches TRBD1 or TRBD2 (5 bases each). The V end lost 3 bases, the J end lost 6 bases, and 16 bases lay between the germline ends. Germline V CDR1 and CDR2: KGHSH, LQKENI. This CDR3 is 15 amino acids long. CDR3 DNA sequence: TGTGCCAGCTCACCGCGCCCTCCGGGGCGGGATACGCAGTATTTT. Protein: CASSPRPPGRDTQYF.

The chain combines TRBV13 with TRBJ1-1; D uncertain. Trimming shortened V by 7 bases and J by 1 base, and 13 bases separated the two germline ends. The V gene's germline CDR1 is PRHDT and CDR2 FYEKMQ (reference sequence). The CDR3 is 14 residues long. The CDR3 bases are TGTGCCAGCACCATACCGGGAGGGAACACTGAAGCTTTCTTT. Translation: CASTIPGGNTEAFF.

The chain joins TRBV29-1 to TRBJ1-4; D remains unclear. This CDR3 is 13 amino acids long. Trimming cost V 7 bases and J 4 bases, with 13 bases left between them. Germline-derived CDR1 and CDR2 are SQVTM and ANQGSEA. The CDR3 loop is CSGGGIGNEKLFF. The DNA for the CDR3 is TGCAGCGGGGGAGGGATCGGTAATGAAAAACTGTTTTTT.

The chain uses TRBV19 and TRBJ1-5; D unclear. CDR1 is LNHDA, CDR2 SQIVND, per germline (reference sequence). Trimming shortened V by 1 base and J by 8 bases, and 12 bases separated the two germline ends. There are 14 residues in the CDR3. The CDR3 sequence: CASSIVGSEKPQHF. DNA of the CDR3: TGTGCCAGTAGTATAGTTGGCAGTGAAAAGCCCCAGCATTTT.

This chain connects TRBV18 to TRBJ2-5; D is undetermined. V was clipped by 2 bases and J by 4 bases, with 8 bases between them. Germline V gives CDR1 KGHSH, CDR2 LQKENI. The CDR3 covers 13 residues. In DNA, the CDR3 is TGTGCCAGCTCACCAAGGTTATCAGAGACCCAGTACTTC. Residues: CASSPRLSETQYF.

The chain combines TRBV14 with TRBJ2-2, with TRBD2 identical over 14 bases. This CDR3 spans 20 amino acids. The V segment lost 4 bases and the J segment 5 bases; nucleotides outside the gene matches: 15. Looked up from germline, CDR1 is SGHDN and CDR2 is FVKESK. CDR3 sequence reads: CASSPTPGLAGVEITGELFF. The DNA of the CDR3 is TGTGCCAGCAGCCCTACCCCGGGACTAGCGGGAGTCGAGATAACCGGGGAGCTGTTTTTT.

The chain recombines TRBV5-1 with TRBJ1-1, with unresolved D. The CDR3 extends over 14 amino acids. Germline CDR1 and CDR2: SGHRS and YFSETQ. V was shortened by 0 bases and J by 0 bases, with 6 bases between the two germline ends. The CDR3 DNA follows: TGCGCCAGCAGCTTGGAGGCAGTGAACACTGAAGCTTTCTTT. Its protein product is CASSLEAVNTEAFF.

The chain has TRBV24-1 and TRBJ2-1, with 9 positions matching TRBD1. Germline V gene lookup returns CDR1 KGHDR and CDR2 SFDVKD. Trimming at V came to 5 bases and at J to 5 bases, leaving 21 bases not matched to a gene. The CDR3 sequence is 20 residues long. Here the CDR3 DNA reads TGTGCCACCAGTGGAAGCACGACCGAAGCCGGGACAGGGTTCCACAATGAGCAGTTCTTC. Translating it yields CATSGSTTEAGTGFHNEQFF.

The chain recombines TRBV10-3 with TRBJ2-4; no firm D call. The germline CDR1 and CDR2 sequences are ENHRY and SYGVKD. V was cut by 3 bases and J by 5 bases, with 20 bases left in between. The CDR3 contains 17 residues. CDR3 loop: CAISDTGGLIRENIQYF. CDR3 bases: TGTGCCATCAGTGATACGGGCGGATTGATCCGGGAAAACATTCAGTACTTC.

The chain couples TRBV10-2 to TRBJ1-4; D is unclear. Germline V gives CDR1 WSHSY, CDR2 SAAADI. The CDR3 is 15 amino acids. The V gene lost 2 bases and the J gene lost 8 bases, with 15 bases spanning the gap. Here the CDR3 reads CASSENVRRWEKLFF. For the CDR3, the DNA is TGCGCCAGCAGTGAGAACGTCCGACGGTGGGAAAAACTGTTTTTT.